This passage covers 4 T cell receptor beta chains from one sample sequenced in a study of T-cell reconstitution after alpha-beta-depleted transplantation in children. TCRbeta library preparation incorporated unique molecular identifiers. MiXCR, applied by TCRdb to the PCR reads, yields one record per CDR3 protein. This table has about 240,000 distinct CDR3 sequences, approximately 12% appearing once. This sample comprised PBMCs from the stem cell graft donor, obtained from the stem cell graft. These receptors all come from a human donor who donated a stem cell graft to a child with acute lymphoblastic leukemia.

This clonotype showed up many times. A read error may account for a junction end that differs from germline. The gene calls are TRBV28 and TRBJ2-7, with TRBD1 matching 10 bases. The CDR3 is 12 amino acids. Germline V gene lookup returns CDR1 MDHEN and CDR2 SYDVKM. The CDR3 here is CASSSWDRGGFF. The DNA of the CDR3 is TGTGCCAGCAGTTCCTGGGACAGGGGAGGGTTCTTC.

This clonotype appeared many times. V usage is TRBV28 and J usage is TRBJ2-3, with a possible D match to TRBD2 (6 bases). CDR1 MDHEN and CDR2 SYDVKM come from the germline V gene. V dropped 3 bases and J dropped 0 bases, with 10 bases sitting between them. The CDR3 contains 15 residues. In DNA, the CDR3 is TGTGCCAGCAGTTTCGGGGGACTGAGCACAGATACGCAGTATTTT. Translating gives CASSFGGLSTDTQYF.

The sample holds many counts of this clonotype. The V and J genes are TRBV6-5 and TRBJ2-3; D is tentatively TRBD1 or TRBD2 (5 bases each). The CDR3 is made up of 15 amino acids. Germline loops: CDR1 MNHEY, CDR2 SVGAGI. V lost 2 bases and J 3 bases, leaving 12 bases between the germline ends. DNA for the CDR3: TGTGCCAGCAGTTACGCGGGCAGGGAGACAGATACGCAGTATTTT. Translated: CASSYAGRETDTQYF.

The table lists this clonotype with many counts. The chain couples TRBV12-3 or TRBV12-4 to TRBJ2-7; TRBD1 agrees at 7 bases. The junction had 8 bases not matched to a gene; V was cut back by 6 bases and J by 3 bases. The CDR3 loop spans 14 amino acids. CDR3 sequence (DNA): TGTGCCAGCAGCACTAACAGGGGAAACTACGAGCAGTACTTC. Translating it yields CASSTNRGNYEQYF.